Below, 2 T cell receptor beta chains from the same sample are listed, as sequenced in a study of cytomegalovirus exposure and HLA in healthy donors (TCRdb year 2017). Library preparation used the immunoSEQ multiplex PCR assay. For the multiplex PCR, a mixture combining 60 forward primers for TCR Vbeta segments and 13 reverse primers for TCR Jbeta segments was used. Held by TCRdb, this immuneACCESS table contains in-frame sequences only and omits some clones. Under half of the omission traces to an unresolved V gene where checked; the cause of the rest is unknown. Within this sample are roughly 190,000 clones, with 75% to 90% of them counted one time only. The ten largest clones represent 6.3% of the sample. The sample comprised PBMCs. The receptor source for this set is a man in his forties in good health and CMV-seropositive.

The chain carries TRBV6-5 and TRBJ2-4; 7 bases line up with TRBD1. The ends lost 6 bases at V and 6 bases at J; junction bases unmatched: 5. This CDR3 has 13 residues. Germline V gene sequence: CDR1 MNHEY, CDR2 SVGAGI. In nucleotides, the CDR3 is TGTGCCAGCAGGCCGACAGGGTCAAACATTCAGTACTTC. Translation gives CASRPTGSNIQYF.

J is TRBJ2-7 and V is TRBV7-9; 7 nucleotides agree with TRBD1. Germline V gene data show CDR1 as SEHNR and CDR2 as FQNEAQ (reference sequence). The trim removed 4 bases at V and 5 bases at J, leaving 8 bases unmatched. This CDR3 region has 14 residues. CDR3 sequence (DNA): TGTGCCAGCAGCTACCGACAGGGTAGCCACGAGCAGTACTTC. This translates into CASSYRQGSHEQYF.